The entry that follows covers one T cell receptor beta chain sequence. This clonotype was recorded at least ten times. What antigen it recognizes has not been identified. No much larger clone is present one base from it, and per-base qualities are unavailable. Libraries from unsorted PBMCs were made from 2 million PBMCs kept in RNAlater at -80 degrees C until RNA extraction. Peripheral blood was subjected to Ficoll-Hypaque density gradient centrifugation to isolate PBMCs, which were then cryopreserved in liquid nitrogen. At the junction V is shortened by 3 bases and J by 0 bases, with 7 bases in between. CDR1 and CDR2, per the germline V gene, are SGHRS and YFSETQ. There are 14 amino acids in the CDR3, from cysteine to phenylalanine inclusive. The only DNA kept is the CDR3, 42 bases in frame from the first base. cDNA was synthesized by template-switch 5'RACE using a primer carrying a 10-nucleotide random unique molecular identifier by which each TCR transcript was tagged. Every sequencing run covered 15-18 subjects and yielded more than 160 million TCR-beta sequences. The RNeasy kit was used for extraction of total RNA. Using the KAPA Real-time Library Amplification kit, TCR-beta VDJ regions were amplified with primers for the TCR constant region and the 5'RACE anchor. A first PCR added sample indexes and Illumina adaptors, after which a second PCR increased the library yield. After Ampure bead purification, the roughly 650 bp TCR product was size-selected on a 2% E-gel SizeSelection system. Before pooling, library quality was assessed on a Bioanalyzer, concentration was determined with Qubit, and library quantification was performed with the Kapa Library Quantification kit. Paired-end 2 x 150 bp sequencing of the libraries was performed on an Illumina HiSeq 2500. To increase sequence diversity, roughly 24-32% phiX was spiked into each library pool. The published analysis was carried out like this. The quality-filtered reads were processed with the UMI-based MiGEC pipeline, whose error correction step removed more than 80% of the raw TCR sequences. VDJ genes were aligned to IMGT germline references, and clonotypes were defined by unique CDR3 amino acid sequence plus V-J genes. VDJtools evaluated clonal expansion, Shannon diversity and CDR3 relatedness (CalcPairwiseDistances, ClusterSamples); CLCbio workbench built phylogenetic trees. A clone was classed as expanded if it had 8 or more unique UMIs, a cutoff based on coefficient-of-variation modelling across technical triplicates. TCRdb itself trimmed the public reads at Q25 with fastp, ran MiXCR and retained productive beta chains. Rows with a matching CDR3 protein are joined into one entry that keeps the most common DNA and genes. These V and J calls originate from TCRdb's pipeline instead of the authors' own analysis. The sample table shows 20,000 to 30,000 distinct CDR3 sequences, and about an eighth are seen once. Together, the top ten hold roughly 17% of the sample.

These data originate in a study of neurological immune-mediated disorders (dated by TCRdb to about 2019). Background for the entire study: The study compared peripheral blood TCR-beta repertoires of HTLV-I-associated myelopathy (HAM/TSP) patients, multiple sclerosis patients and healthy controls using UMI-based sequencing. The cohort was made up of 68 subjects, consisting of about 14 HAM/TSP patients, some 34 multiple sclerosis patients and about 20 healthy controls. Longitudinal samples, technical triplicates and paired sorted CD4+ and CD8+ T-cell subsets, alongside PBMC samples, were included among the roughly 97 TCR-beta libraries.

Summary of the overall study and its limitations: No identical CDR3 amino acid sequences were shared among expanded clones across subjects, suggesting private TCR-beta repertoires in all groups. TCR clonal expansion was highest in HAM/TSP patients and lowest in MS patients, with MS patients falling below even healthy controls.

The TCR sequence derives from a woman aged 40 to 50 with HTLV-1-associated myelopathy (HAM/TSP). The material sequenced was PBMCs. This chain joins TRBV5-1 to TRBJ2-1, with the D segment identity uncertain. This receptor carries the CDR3 CASSSASSYNEQFF. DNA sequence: TGCGCCAGCAGCTCAGCGAGCTCCTACAATGAGCAGTTCTTC. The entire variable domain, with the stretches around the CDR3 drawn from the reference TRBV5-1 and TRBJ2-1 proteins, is KAGVTQTPRYLIKTRGQQVTLSCSPISGHRSVSWYQQTPGQGLQFLFEYFSETQRNKGNFPGRFSGRQFSNSRSEMNVSTLELGDSALYLCASSSASSYNEQFFGPGTRLTVL.